The 27 T cell receptor beta chains reported below all come from one sample, sequenced in a study of T-cell reconstitution after alpha-beta-depleted transplantation in children (dated by TCRdb to about 2016). The label giving this sample's treatment or condition can be read as: allogeneic hematopoietic cell transplantation with graft depleted of TCRalphabeta T cells and CD19 B cells. Library construction relied on PCR. For sequencing, an Illumina HiSeq 2500 was employed. TCR libraries were prepared with molecular barcoding, using unique molecular identifiers to normalize TCRbeta repertoire quantification. TCRdb reprocessed the public reads (quality trimming at Q25 with fastp, clone calling with MiXCR) and kept in-frame beta chains. Each CDR3 protein appears once, grouped with its most common genes and DNA. Present in this sample are about a million distinct CDR3 sequences, about 29% of which were seen just once. The ten top clones hold under 30% of the sample.

This material consisted of PBMCs, mostly from graft donor cells, taken 360 days after TCRalphabeta/CD19-depleted stem cell transplant. These receptors originate from a boy under three years old who had a stem cell transplant for SCID, so the T cells may come from the graft donor.

This clonotype was seen more than once but under ten times. This rearrangement joins TRBV28 to TRBJ2-5; 8 bases are a match to TRBD2. Germline V gene data show CDR1 as MDHEN and CDR2 as SYDVKM. This CDR3 has 15 residues. V shed 5 bases, J shed 6 bases, and the junction held 11 bases outside the gene matches. The CDR3, as DNA: TGTGCCAGCAGTCAACCGGGACTAGTATTTCAGACCCAGTACTTC. Residues: CASSQPGLVFQTQYF.

This clonotype was seen repeatedly, ten times or more. The V and J genes are TRBV15 and TRBJ2-3; D is perhaps TRBD1 (5 bases). The CDR3 is 16 residues long. The germline gives CDR1 LNHNV, CDR2 YYDKDF (reference sequence). V was cut by 0 bases and J by 3 bases, with 13 bases left in between. CDR3 bases: TGTGCCACCAGCAGAGATAGAGCAGGGAAAACAGATACGCAGTATTTT. Its protein product is CATSRDRAGKTDTQYF.

In this sample, this clonotype turned up a few times. The chain links TRBV5-1 to TRBJ2-1; possible D gene TRBD1, 6 bases. CDR3 length equals 14 residues. Trimming cost V 5 bases and J 7 bases, with 16 bases left between them. The germline V gene encodes CDR1 SGHRS and CDR2 YFSETQ. CDR3 bases: TGCGCCAGCAGGCCAGGGGCCTCTGGGAATGAGCAGTTCTTC. It is translated as CASRPGASGNEQFF.

This clonotype was found many times. The chain's CDR3 is CASSPGTGGDTDTQYF. CDR3 nucleotides: TGCGCCAGCAGCCCTGGGACAGGGGGCGACACAGATACGCAGTATTTT. The chain recombines TRBV4-3 with TRBJ2-3, with 12 positions matching TRBD1. Germline V gene data show CDR1 as LGHNA and CDR2 as YSLEER. V dropped 4 bases and J dropped 2; count of bases not matched to a gene: 4. The CDR3 totals 16 residues.

Here the CDR3 reads CAISGGGLYNEQFF. The CDR3 DNA follows: TGTGCCATCAGTGGTGGGGGACTCTACAATGAGCAGTTCTTC. V usage is TRBV10-3 and J usage is TRBJ2-1; weak D call: TRBD2 (6 bases). Looked up from germline, CDR1 is ENHRY and CDR2 is SYGVKD. The CDR3 has 14 amino acids. Trimming stripped 4 bases from V and 3 bases from J, with 10 bases between.

This clonotype was observed a handful of times. In this CDR3 the conserved last residue, phenylalanine or tryptophan, is missing, so a read error is likely. It is unclear where the CDR3 begins or ends on the DNA, so no DNA is shown, and the CDR3 is as TCRdb lists it. The J gene is TRBJ2-3, the V gene TRBV9; the table's D call of TRBD2 was not tested on the DNA. From germline, CDR1 is SGDLS and CDR2 YYNGEE. The CDR3 extends over 10 residues, inclusive of both ends. CDR3 region: CASSFQEVRA.

Of note for this clonotype: A much larger clone differs by one base, so this may be a read error. The V gene is TRBV20-1, the J gene TRBJ2-7, with TRBD2 as a possible D gene (5 bases). The CDR3 spans 13 residues. Germline CDR1 reads DFQATT; CDR2 reads SNEGSKA (reference sequence). CDR3 coding DNA: TGCAGTGCCCGACGGGGTTTAGTCTACGAGCTGTACTTC. Its translation: CSARRGLVYELYF.

This clonotype was seen more than once but under ten times. The chain employs TRBV4-3 and TRBJ2-3; TRBD2 agrees at 7 bases. J was trimmed by 4 bases and V by 0 bases; bases with no gene match: 4. The CDR3 is 15 residues long. CDR1 and CDR2 from the germline V gene are LGHNA and YSLEER. Here the CDR3 reads CASSQEFSGADTQYF. CDR3 nucleotides: TGCGCCAGCAGCCAAGAATTCAGCGGGGCAGATACGCAGTATTTT.

In its sample, this clonotype was seen once. The V call is TRBV10-3, the J call TRBJ2-3; 10 bases are shared with TRBD2. The germline gives CDR1 ENHRY, CDR2 SYGVKD. With 1 base clipped from V and 2 bases from J, the junction kept 6 bases outside the gene matches. This CDR3 spans 17 amino acids. The CDR3 is CAISELSGTSATDTQYF. Written as DNA, the CDR3 is TGTGCCATCAGTGAGTTATCTGGGACTAGCGCCACAGATACGCAGTATTTT.

CDR3 residues: CASSARLARDTDTQYF. In DNA form, the CDR3 reads TGTGCCAGCAGCGCCAGACTAGCGAGGGACACAGATACGCAGTATTTT. The chain has TRBV9 and TRBJ2-3, with 8 nucleotides matching TRBD2. The V segment lost 3 bases and the J segment 2 bases; nucleotides outside the gene matches: 8. This CDR3 contains 16 residues. The germline V gene encodes CDR1 SGDLS and CDR2 YYNGEE.

With respect to this clonotype: At one boundary the junction diverges from the germline segment, which might be a read error. The V and J genes are TRBV4-3 and TRBJ2-5; 8 bases map to TRBD1. In germline, CDR1 is LGHNA, CDR2 YSLEER. The CDR3 is 17 amino acids. CDR3 region: CASSSREDRAKQETQYF. CDR3 bases: TGTGCCAGCAGCTCGAGGGAGGACAGGGCGAAGCAAGAGACCCAGTACTTC.

The table lists this clonotype with a few counts. V gene TRBV2 combines with J gene TRBJ2-1; D assignment may be TRBD1 or TRBD2 (5 bases each). CDR1 is SNHLY and CDR2 is FYNNEI in the germline V gene. The CDR3 has 15 amino acids. V lost 6 bases and J lost 0, with 12 bases in between. CDR3 nucleotides: TGTGCCAGCAGCGGTGGTGGGGGCTCCTACAATGAGCAGTTCTTC. Amino acid sequence: CASSGGGGSYNEQFF.

The chain is built from TRBV5-1 and TRBJ2-5, with 9 bases aligning to TRBD1. This CDR3 has 16 residues. With V trimmed by 1 base and J by 5 bases, 9 bases remained unmatched. Germline V gene lookup returns CDR1 SGHRS and CDR2 YFSETQ. The CDR3 DNA follows: TGCGCCAGCAGCTTGTTGGGACAGGGATCAGGGGAGACCCAGTACTTC. It translates to CASSLLGQGSGETQYF.

The rearrangement uses TRBV5-1 and TRBJ2-7; possibly TRBD1 or TRBD2 for D (5 bases each). Trimming removed 4 bases from V and 0 bases from J, with 23 bases in between. This CDR3 has 18 residues. Germline CDR1 and CDR2: SGHRS and YFSETQ. CDR3 in DNA: TGCGCCAGCAGCGCGGGCCGCCAGGGACGGAGGTCCTCCTACGAGCAGTACTTC. As protein: CASSAGRQGRRSSYEQYF.

The chain employs TRBV6-1 and TRBJ1-2; D call uncertain. Germline CDR1 and CDR2: MNHNS and SASEGT. The CDR3 consists of 13 residues. V was shortened by 3 bases and J by 4 bases, with 9 bases between the two germline ends. The CDR3 DNA follows: TGTGCCAGCAGTGAGTTTGATGGCTATGGCTACACCTTC. It encodes CASSEFDGYGYTF.

This clonotype was counted ten times or more. The CDR3 protein is CASSVRQGRNTEAFF. The CDR3 nucleotides read TGTGCCAGCTCCGTCCGGCAGGGTAGGAACACTGAAGCTTTCTTT. The V gene is TRBV18, the J gene TRBJ1-1; the D gene is possibly TRBD1 (5 bases). Germline V gives CDR1 KGHSH, CDR2 LQKENI. There are 15 residues in the CDR3. Between the trimmed V and J ends, which lost 6 bases and 1 base, there was a span of 15 bases. Supplemented by reference TRBV18 and TRBJ1-1, the full variable domain reads NAGVMQNPRHLVRRRGQEARLRCSPMKGHSHVYWYRQLPEEGLKFMVYLQKENIIDESGMPKERFSAEFPKEGPSILRIQQVVRGDSAAYFCASSVRQGRNTEAFFGQGTRLTVV.

The chain uses TRBV2 and TRBJ1-5; D is perhaps TRBD1 (5 bases). From germline, CDR1 is SNHLY and CDR2 FYNNEI. Between the trimmed V and J ends, which lost 0 bases and 2 bases, there was a span of 14 bases. The CDR3 sequence is 17 residues long. CDR3 in amino acids: CASSEAEGLGGNQPQHF. For the CDR3, the DNA is TGTGCCAGCAGTGAAGCAGAGGGGTTGGGGGGCAATCAGCCCCAGCATTTT.

This clonotype turned up a few times. The rearrangement uses TRBV5-1 and TRBJ1-1; D not resolved. The CDR3 consists of 14 residues. Between the trimmed V and J ends, which lost 2 bases and 5 bases, there was a span of 13 bases. In germline, CDR1 is SGHRS, CDR2 YFSETQ. The CDR3 bases are TGCGCCAGCAGCTTCGGAGGTGAGAAAACTGAAGCTTTCTTT. Protein product: CASSFGGEKTEAFF.

In its sample, this clonotype was seen a few times. J is TRBJ2-7 and V is TRBV12-3 or TRBV12-4; TRBD1 might be the D (5 bases). The CDR3 is 16 amino acids. The V end was cut by 5 bases, the J end by 2 bases, with 19 bases between. The CDR3 protein is CASSPRGRAATYEQYF. CDR3 sequence (DNA): TGTGCCAGCAGTCCCCGCGGCAGGGCAGCGACCTACGAGCAGTACTTC.

The rearrangement links TRBV12-3 or TRBV12-4 to TRBJ2-5, with 10 bases identical to TRBD1. This CDR3 comprises 16 residues. Losses at the gene ends were 6 bases for V and 2 bases for J; bases not matched to a gene: 9. The DNA of the CDR3 is TGTGCCAGCAGGGGTTCCGGGACAGGGGAACAAGAGACCCAGTACTTC. This gives the protein CASRGSGTGEQETQYF.

The chain employs TRBV18 and TRBJ2-3; 13 bases fit TRBD2. The CDR3 has 18 residues. Germline V lookup: CDR1 KGHSH, CDR2 LQKENI. After removal of 5 bases from V and 3 bases from J, the junction contained 11 bases not matched to a gene. CDR3 sequence reads: CASSTGLAGPLGTDTQYF. In nucleotides, the CDR3 is TGTGCCAGCTCAACGGGACTAGCGGGACCCCTGGGGACAGATACGCAGTATTTT.

The DNA for the CDR3 is TGCAGTGCCCAAAGCGGGGGGACGAACACCGGGGAGCTGTTTTTT. Translated: CSAQSGGTNTGELFF. The chain employs TRBV20-1 and TRBJ2-2; the match to TRBD2 covers 9 bases. The germline V gene encodes CDR1 DFQATT and CDR2 SNEGSKA (reference sequence). Germline trimming cut 6 bases from V and 0 bases from J; bases unmatched to any gene: 5. There are 15 residues in the CDR3.

The gene calls are TRBV29-1 and TRBJ2-4; D perhaps matches TRBD1 (6 bases). V was cut by 7 bases and J by 0 bases, with 25 bases left in between. This CDR3 has 18 amino acids. Germline CDR1 reads SQVTM; CDR2 reads ANQGSEA. The CDR3 region has the DNA TGCAGCGCGGGGTCGCCCCGTCTGACAGGATTAGCCAAAAACATTCAGTACTTC. Residues: CSAGSPRLTGLAKNIQYF.

V and J are TRBV20-1 and TRBJ2-3; TRBD1 agrees at 11 bases. Germline assignment: CDR1 DFQATT and CDR2 SNEGSKA (reference sequence). V shed 6 bases, J shed 2 bases, and the junction held 4 bases outside the gene matches. This CDR3 contains 14 residues. The CDR3 loop reads CSAVDRGHTDTQYF. The CDR3 bases are TGCAGTGCGGTGGACAGGGGGCACACAGATACGCAGTATTTT.

The table lists this clonotype with a few counts. V and J are TRBV5-1 and TRBJ1-2, with D possibly TRBD1 on 5 matching bases. V was cut by 5 bases and J by 0 bases, with 17 bases left in between. The CDR3 totals 16 residues. The germline gives CDR1 SGHRS, CDR2 YFSETQ. CDR3 bases: TGCGCCAGCAGTTCCAGTTCCCGACAGTCTAACTATGGCTACACCTTC. Protein: CASSSSSRQSNYGYTF.

This chain uses TRBV5-1 with TRBJ2-3; the match to TRBD1 covers 8 bases. Losses at the gene ends were 3 bases for V and 4 bases for J; bases not matched to a gene: 7. Germline V lookup: CDR1 SGHRS, CDR2 YFSETQ. The CDR3 consists of 15 residues. CDR3 protein: CASSSLTGEADTQYF. CDR3 DNA sequence: TGCGCCAGCAGCTCCTTGACAGGGGAAGCAGATACGCAGTATTTT.

The chain uses TRBV20-1 and TRBJ2-3, with D perhaps TRBD2 (6 bases). Germline loops: CDR1 DFQATT, CDR2 SNEGSKA (reference sequence). Trimming removed 3 bases from V and 1 base from J, with 14 bases in between. The CDR3 length is 15 residues. CDR3 DNA sequence: TGCAGTGCTAGTCCGTGGGCGGGGCGCACAGATACGCAGTATTTT. Its protein product is CSASPWAGRTDTQYF.